The clone carrying this T cell receptor (beta chain) has only a few counts. Its antigen is undetermined. TCRdb analysed the 5' RACE reads with MiXCR anew, one entry per CDR3 protein. Among about 360,000 distinct CDR3 sequences listed, around 15% were seen once. This entry comes from a study of T-cell memory formation after mild COVID-19. Overall study findings and caveats: The study found contracting CD4+ clones mainly in CM and EM and contracting CD8+ clones in EMRA. Confirmation was lacking for SARS-CoV-2 specificity of second-wave clones that peaked on day 37. Several responding clones turned up in pre-infection memory, indicating that cross-reactive memory may have taken part.

Input material: PBMCs or a T cell subset sorted from them (not recorded which). The receptor's source is a man younger than 30 who had mild COVID-19 (a few samples of this study predate the infection). Cell type and time point are not known.

CDR3 nucleotide sequence: TGTGCCAGCAGTGAATTTATCGGGCCACTAACGCGAGGCTACACCTTC. It yields the protein CASSEFIGPLTRGYTF. V usage is TRBV6-1 and J usage is TRBJ1-2; D is ambiguous. V lost 2 bases and J 8 bases, leaving 21 bases between the germline ends. Per germline, CDR1 MNHNS and CDR2 SASEGT. The CDR3 runs to 16 residues.